This TCR beta chain stems from a study of shared clonotypes between healthy human individuals. Remarks on this clone: Other DNA sequences in this specimen translate into the identical CDR3.

Naive CD8 isolation took CD45RO-negative cells positively selected for CCR7 and excluded terminally differentiated effector memory CD45RA+ cells. Sequencing used immunoSEQ multiplex PCR; TCRdb keeps in-frame clones, though not all of them. The sample carries about 2 million clones, just under 95% recorded once. The TCR originated in a man between 18 and 35 years old in good health. Sequencing was performed on naive CD8+ T cells sorted from blood.

CDR3 bases: TGTGCCAGCAGCTTAGGAGGGGTCACAGATACGCAGTATTTT. Translation gives CASSLGGVTDTQYF. The chain couples TRBV7-6 to TRBJ2-3; possibly TRBD1 or TRBD2 for D (5 bases each). CDR1 is SGHVS and CDR2 is FNYEAQ in the germline V gene. There are 14 residues in the CDR3. The ends were cut back, 1 base at V and 2 bases at J, with 7 bases in the middle.